This T cell receptor (beta chain) came from a study of blood T cell repertoires in COVID-19. Study-level background: T cells, B-cell-depleted T cells, or PBMCs supplied cDNA or gDNA.

This clone has a handful of counts. The CDR3 runs to 16 residues. Deletions cut 3 bases from V and 7 bases from J, with 18 bases between. The germline V gene has CDR1 KGHSH and CDR2 LQKENI. Some clones are missing from TCRdb's copy, which holds only in-frame ones; the method was immunoSEQ multiplex PCR. The sample yields 150,000 to 200,000 clones, 80% to 85% seen once. The source is a woman in her thirties with acute or convalescent COVID-19. The chain couples TRBV18 to TRBJ2-2; D might be TRBD2 (5 bases). Sequencing input: peripheral blood. In nucleotides, the CDR3 is TGTGCCAGCTCACCGAGGGTGTCGGGGTCGAGCGGGGAGCTGTTTTTT. Translated, it gives CASSPRVSGSSGELFF.